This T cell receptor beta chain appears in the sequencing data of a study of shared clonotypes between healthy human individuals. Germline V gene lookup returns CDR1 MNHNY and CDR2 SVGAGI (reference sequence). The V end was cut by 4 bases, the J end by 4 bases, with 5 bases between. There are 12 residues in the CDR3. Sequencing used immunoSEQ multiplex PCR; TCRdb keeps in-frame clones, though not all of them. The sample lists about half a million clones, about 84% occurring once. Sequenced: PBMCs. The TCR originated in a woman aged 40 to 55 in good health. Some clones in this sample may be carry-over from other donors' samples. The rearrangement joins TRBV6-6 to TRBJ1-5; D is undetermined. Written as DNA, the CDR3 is TGTGCCAGCAGTTGGGGTAATCAGCCCCAGCATTTT. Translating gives CASSWGNQPQHF.